This TCR beta chain is drawn from a study of blood T cell repertoires in COVID-19. The overall study: Spain, Italy and the United States supplied samples that represented acute and convalescent COVID-19.

Cohorts were assigned according to the clinical history that participants reported. Methods used by the authors: The assay estimated nucleated cells by amplifying reference gene primers. Sequencing used immunoSEQ multiplex PCR; TCRdb keeps in-frame clones, though not all of them. The V and J calls and clone size are taken from that table; D and trimming were inferred from the DNA. The table records roughly 250,000 clones, roughly nine tenths of them present only once. The germline V gene encodes CDR1 SGHTA and CDR2 FQGTGA. The CDR3 runs 15 residues. The V segment lost 4 bases and the J segment 4 bases; nucleotides outside the gene matches: 3.

The sequenced sample consisted of PBMCs or T cells enriched from blood (not recorded which). The receptor was derived from a woman aged 30 to 39 with acute COVID-19. The chain employs TRBV7-3 and TRBJ2-3; 12 bases fit TRBD2. CDR3 region: CASSSTSGGPDTQYF. DNA of the CDR3: TGTGCCAGCAGCTCCACTAGCGGGGGGCCAGATACGCAGTATTTT. The full variable domain, completed using reference TRBV7-3 and TRBJ2-3, is GAGVSQTPSNKVTEKGKYVELRCDPISGHTALYWYRQSLGQGPEFLIYFQGTGAADDSGLPNDRFFAVRPEGSVSTLKIQRTERGDSAVYLCASSSTSGGPDTQYFGPGTRLTVL.